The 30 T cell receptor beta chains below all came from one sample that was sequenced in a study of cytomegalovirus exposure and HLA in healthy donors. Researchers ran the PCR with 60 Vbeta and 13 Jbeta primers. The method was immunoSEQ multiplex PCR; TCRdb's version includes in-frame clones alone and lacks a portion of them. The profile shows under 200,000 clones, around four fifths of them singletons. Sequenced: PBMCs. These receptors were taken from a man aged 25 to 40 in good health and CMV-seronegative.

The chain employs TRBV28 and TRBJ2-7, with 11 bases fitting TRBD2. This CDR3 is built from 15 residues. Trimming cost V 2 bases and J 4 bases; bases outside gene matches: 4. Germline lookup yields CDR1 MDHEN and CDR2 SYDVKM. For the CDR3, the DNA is TGTGCCAGCAGTTTACCCGTAGCGGGAGGGTACGAGCAGTACTTC. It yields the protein CASSLPVAGGYEQYF.

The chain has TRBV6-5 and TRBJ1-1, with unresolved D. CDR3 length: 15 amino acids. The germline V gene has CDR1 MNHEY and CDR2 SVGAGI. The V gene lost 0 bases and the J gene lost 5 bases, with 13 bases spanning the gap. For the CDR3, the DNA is TGTGCCAGCAGTTACTCCCCCGGGAGTCGGACTGAAGCTTTCTTT. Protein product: CASSYSPGSRTEAFF.

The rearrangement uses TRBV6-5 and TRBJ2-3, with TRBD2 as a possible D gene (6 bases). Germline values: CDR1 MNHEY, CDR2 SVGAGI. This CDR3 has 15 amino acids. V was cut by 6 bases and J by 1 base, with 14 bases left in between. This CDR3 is CASSPREYRTDTQYF. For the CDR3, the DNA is TGTGCCAGCAGCCCACGGGAGTACCGCACAGATACGCAGTATTTT.

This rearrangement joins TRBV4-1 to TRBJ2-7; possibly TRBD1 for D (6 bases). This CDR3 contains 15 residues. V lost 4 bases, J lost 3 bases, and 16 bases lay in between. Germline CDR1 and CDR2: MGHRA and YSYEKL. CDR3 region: CASSPTDSSYYEQYF. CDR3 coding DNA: TGCGCCAGCAGCCCTACGGACAGCTCATACTACGAGCAGTACTTC.

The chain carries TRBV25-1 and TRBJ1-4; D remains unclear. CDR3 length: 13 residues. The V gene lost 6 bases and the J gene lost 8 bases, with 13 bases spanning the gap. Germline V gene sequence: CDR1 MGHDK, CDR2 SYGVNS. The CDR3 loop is CASREGGREKLFF. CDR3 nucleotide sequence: TGTGCCAGCAGGGAGGGAGGGAGAGAAAAACTGTTTTTT.

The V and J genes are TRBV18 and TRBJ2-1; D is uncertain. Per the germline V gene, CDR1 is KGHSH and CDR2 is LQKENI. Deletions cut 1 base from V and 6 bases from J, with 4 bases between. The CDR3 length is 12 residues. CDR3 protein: CASSPLSNEQFF. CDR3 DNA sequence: TGTGCCAGCTCACCACTGAGCAATGAGCAGTTCTTC.

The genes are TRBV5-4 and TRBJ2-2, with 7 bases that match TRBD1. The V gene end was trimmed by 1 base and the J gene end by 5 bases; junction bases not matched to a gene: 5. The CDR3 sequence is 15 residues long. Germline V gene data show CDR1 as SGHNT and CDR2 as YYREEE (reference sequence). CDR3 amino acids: CASSLTGRGTGELFF. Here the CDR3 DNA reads TGTGCCAGCAGCTTGACGGGCAGGGGGACCGGGGAGCTGTTTTTT.

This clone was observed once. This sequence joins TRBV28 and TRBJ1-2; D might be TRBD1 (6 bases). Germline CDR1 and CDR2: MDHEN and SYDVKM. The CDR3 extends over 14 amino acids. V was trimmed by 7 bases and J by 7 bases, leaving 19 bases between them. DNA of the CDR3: TGTGCCAGCATGTACCGTACAGGGACCGGTGGCTACACCTTC. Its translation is CASMYRTGTGGYTF.

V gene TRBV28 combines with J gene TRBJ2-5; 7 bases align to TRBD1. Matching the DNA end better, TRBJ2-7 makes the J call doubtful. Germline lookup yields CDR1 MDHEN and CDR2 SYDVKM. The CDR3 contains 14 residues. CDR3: CASTMGQTFREQYF. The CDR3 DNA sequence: TGTGCCAGCACTATGGGACAGACCTTCCGCGAGCAGTACTTC.

As DNA, the CDR3 is TGTGCCAGTACGCCGGGAGGGACCAATCAGCCCCAGCATTTT. Translated, it gives CASTPGGTNQPQHF. The chain has TRBV19 and TRBJ1-5, with a possible D match to TRBD1 (5 bases). V shed 7 bases and J shed 3 bases, with 13 bases lying between them. In germline, CDR1 is LNHDA, CDR2 SQIVND (reference sequence). CDR3 length: 14 amino acids. Filled out from reference TRBV19 and TRBJ1-5, the complete variable domain reads DGGITQSPKYLFRKEGQNVTLSCEQNLNHDAMYWYRQDPGQGLRLIYYSQIVNDFQKGDIAEGYSVSREKKESFPLTVTSAQKNPTAFYLCASTPGGTNQPQHFGDGTRLSIL.

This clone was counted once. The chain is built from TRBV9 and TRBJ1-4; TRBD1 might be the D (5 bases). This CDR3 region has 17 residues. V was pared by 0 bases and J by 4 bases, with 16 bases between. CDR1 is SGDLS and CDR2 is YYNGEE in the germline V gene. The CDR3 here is CASSVAAGTGDNEKLFF. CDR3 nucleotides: TGTGCCAGCAGCGTAGCCGCGGGGACGGGCGATAATGAAAAACTGTTTTTT.

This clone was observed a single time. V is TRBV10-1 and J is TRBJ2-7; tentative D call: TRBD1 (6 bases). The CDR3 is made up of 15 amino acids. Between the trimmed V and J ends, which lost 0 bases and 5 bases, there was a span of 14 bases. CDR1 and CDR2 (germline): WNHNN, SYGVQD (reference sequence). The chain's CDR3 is CASSESTGLPHEQYF. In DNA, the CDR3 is TGCGCCAGCAGTGAGTCGACAGGTTTACCCCACGAGCAGTACTTC.

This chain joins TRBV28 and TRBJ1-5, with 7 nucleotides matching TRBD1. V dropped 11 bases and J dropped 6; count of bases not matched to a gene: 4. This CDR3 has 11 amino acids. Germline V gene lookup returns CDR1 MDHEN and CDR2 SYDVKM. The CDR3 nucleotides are TGTGCCGGGGACAGTTTTCAGCCCCAGCATTTT. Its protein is CAGDSFQPQHF. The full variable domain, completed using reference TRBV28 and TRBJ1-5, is DVKVTQSSRYLVKRTGEKVFLECVQDMDHENMFWYRQDPGLGLRLIYFSYDVKMKEKGDIPEGYSVSREKKERFSLILESASTNQTSMYLCAGDSFQPQHFGDGTRLSIL.

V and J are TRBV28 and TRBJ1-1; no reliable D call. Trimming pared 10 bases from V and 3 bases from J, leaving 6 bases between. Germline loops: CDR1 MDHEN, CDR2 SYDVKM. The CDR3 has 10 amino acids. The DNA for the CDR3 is TGTGCCACCCGGTACACTGAAGCTTTCTTT. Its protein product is CATRYTEAFF.

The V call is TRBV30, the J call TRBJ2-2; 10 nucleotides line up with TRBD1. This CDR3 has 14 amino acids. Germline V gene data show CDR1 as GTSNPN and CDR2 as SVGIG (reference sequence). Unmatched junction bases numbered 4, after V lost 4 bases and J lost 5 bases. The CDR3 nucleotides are TGTGCCTGGAACCGGGACAGGGGAACCGGGGAGCTGTTTTTT. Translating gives CAWNRDRGTGELFF.

CDR3 sequence: CAWRGTGNGPQHF. DNA for the CDR3: TGTGCCTGGAGGGGGACAGGAAACGGGCCCCAGCATTTT. The gene calls are TRBV30 and TRBJ1-5, with 8 bases aligning to TRBD1. J lost 9 bases, V lost 3 bases, and 7 bases had no gene match. The CDR3 contains 13 residues. CDR1 and CDR2 (germline): GTSNPN, SVGIG (reference sequence).

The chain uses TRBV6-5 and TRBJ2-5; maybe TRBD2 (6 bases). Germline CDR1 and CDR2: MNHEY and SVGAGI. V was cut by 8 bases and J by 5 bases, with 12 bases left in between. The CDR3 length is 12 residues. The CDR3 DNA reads TGTGCCAGCGCAACTGGGGGGGAGACCCAGTACTTC. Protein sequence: CASATGGETQYF.

For the CDR3, the DNA is TGTGCCTGGAGTGTACAGGCACCTTATGGCTACACCTTC. Protein product: CAWSVQAPYGYTF. V gene TRBV30 combines with J gene TRBJ1-2; possibly TRBD1 for D (5 bases). V was pared by 0 bases and J by 5 bases, with 10 bases between. The CDR3 runs 13 residues. Germline-derived CDR1 and CDR2 are GTSNPN and SVGIG (reference sequence).

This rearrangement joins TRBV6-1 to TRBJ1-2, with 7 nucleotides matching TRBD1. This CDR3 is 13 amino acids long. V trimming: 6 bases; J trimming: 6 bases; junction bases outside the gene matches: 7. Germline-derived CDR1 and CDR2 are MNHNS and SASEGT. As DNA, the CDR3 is TGTGCCAGCAGACGACAGGGTGTCGATGGCTACACCTTC. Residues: CASRRQGVDGYTF.

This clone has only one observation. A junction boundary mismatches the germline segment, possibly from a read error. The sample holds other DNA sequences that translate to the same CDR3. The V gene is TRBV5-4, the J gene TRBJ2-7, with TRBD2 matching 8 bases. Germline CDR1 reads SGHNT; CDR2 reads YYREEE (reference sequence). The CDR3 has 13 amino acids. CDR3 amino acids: CASSSGGPYEQYF. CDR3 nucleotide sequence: TGTGCCAGCAGCAGCGGGGGCCCCTACGAGCAATACTTC.

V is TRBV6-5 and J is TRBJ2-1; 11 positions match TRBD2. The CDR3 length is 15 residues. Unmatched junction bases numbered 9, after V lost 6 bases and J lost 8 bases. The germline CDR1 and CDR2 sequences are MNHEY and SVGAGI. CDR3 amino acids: CASSELAGVVDEQFF. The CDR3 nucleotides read TGTGCCAGCAGCGAACTAGCGGGAGTAGTCGATGAGCAGTTCTTC.

CDR3 in amino acids: CASSEGLAGPETQYF. In DNA, the CDR3 is TGCGCCAGCAGTGAGGGACTAGCGGGGCCAGAGACCCAGTACTTC. The genes are TRBV10-1 and TRBJ2-5; 12 nucleotides line up with TRBD2. Germline trimming cut 2 bases from V and 4 bases from J; bases unmatched to any gene: 2. This CDR3 comprises 15 residues. Per germline, CDR1 WNHNN and CDR2 SYGVQD (reference sequence).

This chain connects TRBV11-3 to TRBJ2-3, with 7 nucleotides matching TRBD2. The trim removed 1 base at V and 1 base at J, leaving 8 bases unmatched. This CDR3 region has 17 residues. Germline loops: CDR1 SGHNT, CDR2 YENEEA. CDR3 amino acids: CASSLAGTTPGTDTQYF. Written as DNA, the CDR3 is TGTGCCAGCAGCTTAGCCGGGACTACCCCGGGCACAGATACGCAGTATTTT. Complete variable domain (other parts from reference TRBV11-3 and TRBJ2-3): EAGVVQSPRYKIIEKKQPVAFWCNPISGHNTLYWYLQNLGQGPELLIRYENEEAVDDSQLPKDRFSAERLKGVDSTLKIQPAELGDSAVYLCASSLAGTTPGTDTQYFGPGTRLTVL.

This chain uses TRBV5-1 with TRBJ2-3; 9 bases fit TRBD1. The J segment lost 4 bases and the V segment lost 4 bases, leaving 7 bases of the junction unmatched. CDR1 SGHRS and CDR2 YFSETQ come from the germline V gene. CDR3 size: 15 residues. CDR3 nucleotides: TGCGCCAGCAGCCATGGACAGGGGCCCCCAGATACGCAGTATTTT. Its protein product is CASSHGQGPPDTQYF.

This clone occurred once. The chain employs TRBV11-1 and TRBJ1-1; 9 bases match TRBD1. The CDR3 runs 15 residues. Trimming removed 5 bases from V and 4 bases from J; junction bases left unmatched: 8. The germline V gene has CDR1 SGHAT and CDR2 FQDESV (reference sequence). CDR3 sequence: CASSKRQGGGTEAFF. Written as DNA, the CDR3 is TGTGCCAGCAGCAAAAGACAGGGGGGAGGCACTGAAGCTTTCTTT. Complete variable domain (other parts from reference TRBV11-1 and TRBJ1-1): EAEVAQSPRYKITEKSQAVAFWCDPISGHATLYWYRQILGQGPELLVQFQDESVVDDSQLPKDRFSAERLKGVDSTLKIQPAELGDSAMYLCASSKRQGGGTEAFFGQGTRLTVV.

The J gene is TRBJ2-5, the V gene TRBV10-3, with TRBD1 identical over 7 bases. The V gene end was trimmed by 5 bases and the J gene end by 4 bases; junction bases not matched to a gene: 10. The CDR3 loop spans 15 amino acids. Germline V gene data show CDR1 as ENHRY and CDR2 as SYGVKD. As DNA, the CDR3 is TGTGCCATCAGTCCCCGACAGGGAGAAGGAGAGACCCAGTACTTC. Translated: CAISPRQGEGETQYF.

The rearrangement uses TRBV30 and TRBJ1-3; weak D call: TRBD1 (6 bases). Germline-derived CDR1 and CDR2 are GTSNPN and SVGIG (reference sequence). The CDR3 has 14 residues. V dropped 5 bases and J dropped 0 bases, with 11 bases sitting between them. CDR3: CAWEQGRSGNTIYF. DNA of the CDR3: TGTGCCTGGGAACAGGGACGCTCTGGAAACACCATATATTTT.

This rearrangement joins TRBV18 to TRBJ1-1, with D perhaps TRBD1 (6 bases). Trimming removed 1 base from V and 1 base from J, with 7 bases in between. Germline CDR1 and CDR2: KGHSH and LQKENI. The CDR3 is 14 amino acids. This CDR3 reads CASSPLGANTEAFF. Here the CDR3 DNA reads TGTGCCAGCTCACCACTGGGGGCGAACACTGAAGCTTTCTTT.

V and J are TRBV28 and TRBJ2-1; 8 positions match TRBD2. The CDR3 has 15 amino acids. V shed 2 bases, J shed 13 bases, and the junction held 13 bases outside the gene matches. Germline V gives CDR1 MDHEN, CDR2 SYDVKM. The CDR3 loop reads CASSLPPNDGRAQFF. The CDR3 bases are TGTGCCAGCAGTTTACCCCCCAATGACGGGAGGGCCCAGTTCTTC.

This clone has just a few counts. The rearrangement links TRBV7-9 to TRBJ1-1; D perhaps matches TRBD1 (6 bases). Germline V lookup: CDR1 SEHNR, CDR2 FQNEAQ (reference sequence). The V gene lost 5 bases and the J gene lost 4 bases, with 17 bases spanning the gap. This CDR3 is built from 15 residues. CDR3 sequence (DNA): TGTGCCAGCAGCATGGAACAGGGATCGGGCACTGAAGCTTTCTTT. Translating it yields CASSMEQGSGTEAFF.